This T cell receptor (beta chain) was identified during a study of T cell responses to AZD1222 COVID-19 vaccine. Background on the study: The study pooled second doses at about 4 or about 12 weeks. General observations from the study: Females made up more of the donors, who were largely white British, and clonal diversity may have come out too low.

The V end was cut by 4 bases, the J end by 0 bases, with 8 bases between. The CDR3 is made up of 13 amino acids. Germline lookup yields CDR1 SGHRS and CDR2 YFSETQ. For this clone: No antigen is known for it.

Generated by immunoSEQ multiplex PCR, the TCRdb table keeps only in-frame clones and is missing some. The sample has some 90,000 clones; over 80% are singletons. This TCR derives from an adult in good health. The sequencing used peripheral blood, collected on day 0 of AZD1222 vaccination. This sequence joins TRBV5-1 and TRBJ2-7; weak D call: TRBD1 (6 bases). CDR3 sequence (DNA): TGCGCCAGCAGCGGGGACAACTCCTACGAGCAGTACTTC. It specifies CASSGDNSYEQYF.